Listed below are T cell receptor beta chains from one sample, sequenced in a study of response to subunit inactivated influenza vaccine. TCRdb recomputed calls from the RT-PCR reads with MiXCR, one row per CDR3 protein. The profile covers approximately 490,000 distinct CDR3 sequences, with 6% to 9% appearing a single time and 13% taken by the ten largest. The starting material was PBMCs from blood, obtained less than 30 months after vaccination. All receptors come from a man aged 45 to 70 who received an inactivated influenza vaccine. Each CDR3 is given with its conserved first and last residue. A D gene is named only where the DNA matches it firmly. A row's size may be missing; if present it is once, few, many or a size class.

TRBV4-1	TRBJ2-7	many	NA	CASSQESLGYRYF	TGCGCCAGCAGCCAAGAGTCTTTGGGGTACAGGTACTTC
TRBV7-6	TRBJ1-1	many	NA	CASSSGLNTEAFF	TGTGCCAGCAGCTCGGGACTGAACACTGAAGCTTTCTTT
TRBV5-6	TRBJ1-5	few	NA	CASSLDPGSRHDSNQPQHF	TGTGCCAGCAGCTTGGATCCAGGGTCCCGCCACGATAGCAATCAGCCCCAGCATTTT
TRBV27	TRBJ2-1	many	TRBD2	CASSLVIGSSGYNEQFF	TGTGCCAGCAGTTTAGTTATAGGGTCTAGCGGATACAATGAGCAGTTCTTC
TRBV25-1	TRBJ1-2	many	NA	CASSEYGGQYYGYTF	TGTGCCAGCAGTGAATATGGCGGACAGTACTATGGCTACACCTTC
TRBV5-1	TRBJ2-7	few	TRBD1	CASSSFRDSAYEQYF	TGCGCCAGCAGCTCCTTCCGGGACAGTGCCTACGAGCAGTACTTC
TRBV13	TRBJ1-2	many	NA	CASSTGTQTGYTF	TGTGCCAGCAGCACAGGGACCCAGACTGGCTACACCTTC
TRBV20-1	TRBJ1-6	NA	TRBD1	CSARGPRQGAYNSPLHF	TGCAGTGCTAGAGGCCCCAGACAGGGGGCATATAATTCACCCCTCCACTTT
TRBV5-1	TRBJ2-3	NA	NA	CASRTGSHTDTQYF	TGCGCCAGCAGAACCGGGAGCCACACAGATACGCAGTATTTT
TRBV12-3/TRBV12-4	TRBJ1-5	many	NA	CASSLRLVNQPQHF	TGTGCCAGCAGTTTGCGGTTAGTGAATCAGCCCCAGCATTTT
TRBV11-2	TRBJ2-1	few	NA	CASSPRVLEPYNEQFF	TGTGCCAGCAGCCCAAGGGTTCTTGAGCCCTACAATGAGCAGTTCTTC
TRBV7-8	TRBJ1-1	few	TRBD1	CASRQGTGNTEAFF	TGTGCCAGCAGACAAGGGACAGGGAACACTGAAGCTTTCTTT
TRBV15	TRBJ2-2	few	NA	CATSRDVATSNTGELFF	TGTGCCACCAGCAGAGATGTCGCCACTTCGAACACCGGGGAGCTGTTTTTT
TRBV2	TRBJ2-5	many	NA	CASSDLVRAQETQYF	TGTGCCAGCAGTGATCTGGTCAGGGCGCAAGAGACCCAGTACTTC
TRBV5-1	TRBJ2-1	few	NA	CASAAGSGYEQFF	TGCGCCAGCGCGGCGGGGTCAGGCTATGAGCAGTTCTTC
TRBV7-2	TRBJ1-5	NA	NA	CASSLGGTTSNQPQHF	TGTGCCAGCAGCTTAGGGGGGACAACTAGCAATCAGCCCCAGCATTTT
TRBV29-1	TRBJ2-3	many	NA	CSVEGAGTTDTQYF	TGCAGCGTTGAAGGAGCAGGGACAACAGATACGCAGTATTTT
TRBV7-9	TRBJ2-4	NA	NA	CASSDFPEGREENIQYF	TGTGCCAGCAGCGACTTTCCCGAGGGGCGCGAGGAGAACATTCAGTACTTC
TRBV7-2	TRBJ2-5	NA	NA	CASSLFQGSRETQYF	TGTGCCAGCAGCTTATTTCAGGGAAGCCGGGAGACCCAGTACTTC
TRBV9	TRBJ2-2	many	NA	CASSVVFDTGELFF	TGTGCCAGCAGCGTGGTTTTTGACACCGGGGAGCTGTTTTTT
TRBV28	TRBJ2-7	NA	TRBD1	CASSTWGTGGYEQYF	TGTGCCAGCAGTACTTGGGGAACAGGGGGCTACGAGCAGTACTTC
TRBV3-1	TRBJ2-3	few	TRBD2	CASSQRHTSGGAVDTQYF	TGTGCCAGCAGCCAACGACATACTAGCGGGGGGGCCGTAGATACGCAGTATTTT
TRBV19	TRBJ2-2	few	TRBD2	CASSIGTGLARTGELFF	TGTGCCAGTAGTATCGGGACTGGACTAGCGCGCACCGGGGAGCTGTTTTTT
TRBV3-1	TRBJ1-4	NA	NA	CASSPSYEGGNEKLFF	TGTGCCAGCAGCCCGTCCTATGAGGGAGGAAATGAAAAACTGTTTTTT